This T cell receptor (beta chain) was found in a study of CD8+ T cells in alopecia areata. The overall study: Each day, treated patients took oral tofacitinib twice, at 5 to 10 mg per dose. Study-level results: With patients, TCR sharing proved less clear than in mice, a difference possibly related to HLA.

Punch biopsies of lesional scalp, plus peripheral blood, were taken from alopecia areata patients. RNA extraction was followed by reverse transcription into cDNA, which acted as the sequencing template. Data came from immunoSEQ multiplex PCR; TCRdb stores just in-frame clones and leaves some out. Among hundreds of thousands of clones listed, 67% were seen once. A remark on this clone: No antigen is known for it.

The germline V gene has CDR1 GTSNPN and CDR2 SVGIG (reference sequence). The ends were cut back, 0 bases at V and 7 bases at J, with 7 bases in the middle. The CDR3 has 13 amino acids. The sample consisted of CD4+ T cells sorted from blood, taken at week 0. This sequence originates from a human donor with alopecia areata. V is TRBV30 and J is TRBJ1-6; D perhaps matches TRBD1 (5 bases). DNA of the CDR3: TGTGCCTGGAGTGTAGCAGGGAATTCACCCCTCCACTTT. Translating gives CAWSVAGNSPLHF.